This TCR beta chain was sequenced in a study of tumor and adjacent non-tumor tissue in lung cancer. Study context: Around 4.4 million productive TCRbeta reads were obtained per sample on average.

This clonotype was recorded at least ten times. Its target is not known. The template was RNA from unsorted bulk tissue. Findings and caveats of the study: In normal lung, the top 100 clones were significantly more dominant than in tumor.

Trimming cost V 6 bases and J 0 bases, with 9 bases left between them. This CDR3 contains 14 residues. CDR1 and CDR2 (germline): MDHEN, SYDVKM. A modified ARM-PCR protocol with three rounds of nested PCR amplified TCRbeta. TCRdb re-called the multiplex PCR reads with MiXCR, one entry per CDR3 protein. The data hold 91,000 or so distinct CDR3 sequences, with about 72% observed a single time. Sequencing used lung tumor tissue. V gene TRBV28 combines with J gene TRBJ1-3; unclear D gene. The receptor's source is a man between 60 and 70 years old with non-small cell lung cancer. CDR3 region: CASRGLYSGNTIYF. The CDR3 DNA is TGTGCCAGCAGGGGCCTCTACTCTGGAAACACCATATATTTT.